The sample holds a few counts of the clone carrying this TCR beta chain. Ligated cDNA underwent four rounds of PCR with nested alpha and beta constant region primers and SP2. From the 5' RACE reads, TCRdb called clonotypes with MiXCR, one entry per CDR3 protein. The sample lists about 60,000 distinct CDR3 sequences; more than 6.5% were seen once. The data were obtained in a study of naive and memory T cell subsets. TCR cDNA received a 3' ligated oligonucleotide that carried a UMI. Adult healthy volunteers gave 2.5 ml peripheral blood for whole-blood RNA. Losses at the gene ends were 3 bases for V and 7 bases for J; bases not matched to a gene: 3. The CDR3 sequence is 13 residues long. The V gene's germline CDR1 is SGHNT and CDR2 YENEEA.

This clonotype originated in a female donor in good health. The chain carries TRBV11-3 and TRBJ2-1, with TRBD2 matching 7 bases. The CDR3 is CASSFYGGNEQFF. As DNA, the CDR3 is TGTGCCAGCAGCTTTTACGGGGGGAATGAGCAGTTCTTC.